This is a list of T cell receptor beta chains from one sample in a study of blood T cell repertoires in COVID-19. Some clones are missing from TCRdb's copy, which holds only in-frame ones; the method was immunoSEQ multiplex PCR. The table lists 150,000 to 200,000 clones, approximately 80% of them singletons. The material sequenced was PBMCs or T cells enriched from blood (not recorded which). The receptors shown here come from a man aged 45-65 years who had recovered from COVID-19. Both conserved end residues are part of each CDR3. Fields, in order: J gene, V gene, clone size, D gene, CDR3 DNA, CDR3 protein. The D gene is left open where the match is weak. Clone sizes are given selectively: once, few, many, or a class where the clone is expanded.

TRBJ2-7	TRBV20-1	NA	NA	TGCAGTCCCCAGCAGGGGAGCGAGCAGTACTTC	CSPQQGSEQYF
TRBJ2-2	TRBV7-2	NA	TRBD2	TGTGCCAGCAGCTTCCTCGGGGGGGTCACCGGGGAGCTGTTTTTT	CASSFLGGVTGELFF
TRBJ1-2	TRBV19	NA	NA	TGTGCCAGTAGTGACAGATTCACCACAACTAACTATGGCTACACCTTC	CASSDRFTTTNYGYTF
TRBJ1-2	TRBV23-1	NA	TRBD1	TGCGCCAGCAGTCAATCGAGGGGCCAGGGGGCTTATGGCTACACCTTC	CASSQSRGQGAYGYTF
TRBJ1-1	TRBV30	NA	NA	TGTGCCTGGAGGGCAGGGCGCGATACTGAAGCTTTCTTT	CAWRAGRDTEAFF
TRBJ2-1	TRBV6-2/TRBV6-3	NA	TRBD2	TGTGCCAGCAGTTATCCGCTAGCGGGGGGTCGCGAGCAGTTCTTC	CASSYPLAGGREQFF
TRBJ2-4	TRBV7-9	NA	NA	TGTGCCAGCAGCTCAGCGGAGCAGAGGTACATTCAGTACTTC	CASSSAEQRYIQYF
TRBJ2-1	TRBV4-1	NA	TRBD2	TGCGCCAGCAGCCAAGAGCCTAGCGGGGGATACAATGAGCAGTTCTTC	CASSQEPSGGYNEQFF
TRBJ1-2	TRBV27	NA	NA	TGTGCCAGCAGTCACGACCGGGGGGACTATGGCTACACCTTC	CASSHDRGDYGYTF
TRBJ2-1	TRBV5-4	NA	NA	TGTGCCAGCAGCTTCGGACAGAATGAGCAGTTCTTC	CASSFGQNEQFF
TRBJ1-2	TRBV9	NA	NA	TGTGCCAGCAGCGTAGATGTTTCGGACTATGGCTACACCTTC	CASSVDVSDYGYTF
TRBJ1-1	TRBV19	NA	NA	TGTGCCACGGGCGGCGGGCTCGGCACTGAAGCTTTCTTT	CATGGGLGTEAFF
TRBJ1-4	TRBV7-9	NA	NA	TGTGCCAGCAGCTCAGGCCAGGCAGCCGCAACTAATGAAAAACTGTTTTTT	CASSSGQAAATNEKLFF
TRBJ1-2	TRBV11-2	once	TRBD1	TGTGCCAGCAGCCGACGGACAGGGACCTATGGCTACACCTTC	CASSRRTGTYGYTF
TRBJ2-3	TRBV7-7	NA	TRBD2	TGTGCTAGCAGCTCGGGACTAGGGATAACAGATACGCAGTATTTT	CASSSGLGITDTQYF
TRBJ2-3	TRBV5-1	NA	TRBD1	TGCGCCAGCAGCCGTATCGATGGGGGGACGGGACAGGACACAGATACGCAGTATTTT	CASSRIDGGTGQDTDTQYF
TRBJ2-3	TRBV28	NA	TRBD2	TGTGCCAGCAGTTTACGCGGGAGCTACACAGATACGCAGTATTTT	CASSLRGSYTDTQYF
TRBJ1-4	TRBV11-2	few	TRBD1	TGTGCCAGCAGCGCACAGGGGAAACGGGAGGAAAAACTGTTTTTT	CASSAQGKREEKLFF
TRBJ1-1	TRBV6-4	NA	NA	TGTGCCAGCACCGACAACAGGGAATTGAACACTGAAGCTTTCTTT	CASTDNRELNTEAFF
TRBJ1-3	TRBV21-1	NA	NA	TGTGCCAGCCCTTGGGACAGGGGAAACACCATATATTTT	CASPWDRGNTIYF
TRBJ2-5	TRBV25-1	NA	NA	TGTGCCAGCACTGAACAGGGTCAAGAGACCCAGTACTTC	CASTEQGQETQYF
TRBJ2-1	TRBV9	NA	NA	TGTGCCAGCAGCGTAGGGCCAGGGGAGTGGAATGAGCAGTTCTTC	CASSVGPGEWNEQFF
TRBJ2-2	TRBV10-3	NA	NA	TGTGCCATCAGTTTGGACTACGCGAACACCGGGGAGCTGTTTTTT	CAISLDYANTGELFF
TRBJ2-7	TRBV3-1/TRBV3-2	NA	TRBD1	TGTGCCAGCAGCCCCCAAGGGACAGGGGTGTGGGAGCAGTACTTC	CASSPQGTGVWEQYF
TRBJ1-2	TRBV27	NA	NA	TGTGCCAGCAGTTCGTCCGGGACTGACCCCTATGGCTACACCTTC	CASSSSGTDPYGYTF
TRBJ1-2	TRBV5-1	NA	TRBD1	TGCGCCAGCAGCGCTGGACAGGGGGGGTATGGCTACACCTTC	CASSAGQGGYGYTF
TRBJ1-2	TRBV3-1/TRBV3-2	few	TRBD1	TGTGCCAGCAGCCGTCCGGACAGGGCTGGAGGCTACACCTTC	CASSRPDRAGGYTF
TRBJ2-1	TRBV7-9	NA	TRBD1	TGTGCCAGCAGCCTTGGACAGGGGGTTTACAATGAGCAGTTCTTC	CASSLGQGVYNEQFF
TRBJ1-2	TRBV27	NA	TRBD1	TGTGCCAGCGCCTCTAGGACAGGGCTTTCGGGGTATGGCTACACCTTC	CASASRTGLSGYGYTF
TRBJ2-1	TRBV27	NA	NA	TGTGCCAGCAGTTTACAGGGGAAGTATGAGCAGTTCTTC	CASSLQGKYEQFF
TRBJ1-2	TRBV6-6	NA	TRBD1	TGTGCCAGCAGTACAGAGACAGGGGAGTACGGCTACACCTTC	CASSTETGEYGYTF
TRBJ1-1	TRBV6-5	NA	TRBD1	TGTGCCAGCAGTCGTCCCGGGACAGGGAGCGGTGAAGCTTTCTTT	CASSRPGTGSGEAFF
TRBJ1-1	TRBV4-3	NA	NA	TGCGCCAGCAGCCGACTTCAAGGGGGAAGGGGGACTGAAGCTTTCTTT	CASSRLQGGRGTEAFF
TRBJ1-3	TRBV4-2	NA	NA	TGTGCCAGCAGCCAGACTTCTGGAAACACCATATATTTT	CASSQTSGNTIYF
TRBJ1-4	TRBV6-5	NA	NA	TGTGCCACCAGCCCGACAGCAGGCCGTGAAAAACTGTTTTTT	CATSPTAGREKLFF
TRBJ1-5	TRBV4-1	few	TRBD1	TGCGCCAGCAGCCAAGGATTCGGGACAGGGGGCAATCAGCCCCAGCATTTT	CASSQGFGTGGNQPQHF
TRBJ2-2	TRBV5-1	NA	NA	TGCGCCAGCAGCTTGTGGCGGGGACCCACCGGGGAGCTGTTTTTT	CASSLWRGPTGELFF
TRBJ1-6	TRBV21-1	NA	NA	TGTGCCACCGACAGGGAGAATAATTCACCCCTCCACTTT	CATDRENNSPLHF
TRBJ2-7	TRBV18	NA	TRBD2	TGTGCCAGCTCACCCGGTGGGCGGGGGAGCTCCTACGAGCAGTACTTC	CASSPGGRGSSYEQYF
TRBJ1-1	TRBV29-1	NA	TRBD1	TGCAGCGTTGTGAGGGGACAGACTGAAGCTTTCTTT	CSVVRGQTEAFF
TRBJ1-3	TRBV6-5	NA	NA	TGTGCCAGCAGTTACTCCCGGTTCTCTGGAAACACCATATATTTT	CASSYSRFSGNTIYF